What follows are 30 T cell receptor beta chains derived from one specimen sequenced in a study of blood T cell repertoires in COVID-19. TCRdb's table, derived via immunoSEQ multiplex PCR, lists solely in-frame clones and lacks some. The repertoire holds over 100,000 clones, around 78% seen once, with about 18% in the top ten. Specimen: peripheral blood. These receptors all come from a woman aged 60-70 years with acute or convalescent COVID-19.

The chain links TRBV6-2 or TRBV6-3 to TRBJ2-7, with D possibly matching TRBD1 (6 bases). The CDR3 has 16 amino acids. Germline loops: CDR1 MNHEY, CDR2 SVGEGT. Trimming stripped 4 bases from V and 3 bases from J, with 19 bases between. The CDR3 loop is CASSWEAGQTNYEQYF. In nucleotides, the CDR3 is TGTGCCAGCAGTTGGGAAGCAGGACAGACAAACTACGAGCAGTACTTC.

V is TRBV19 and J is TRBJ1-5; 8 positions agree with TRBD1. Germline CDR1 LNHDA, CDR2 SQIVND (reference sequence). The CDR3 contains 14 residues. Trimming removed 5 bases from V and 2 bases from J; junction bases left unmatched: 2. This chain's CDR3 is CASSPTGGNQPQHF. CDR3 bases: TGTGCCAGTAGTCCGACAGGGGGCAATCAGCCCCAGCATTTT.

As for this clone: Within the sample, other DNA sequences also encode this same CDR3. V and J are TRBV5-1 and TRBJ1-4, with D perhaps matching TRBD1 (5 bases). In germline, CDR1 is SGHRS, CDR2 YFSETQ. The CDR3 extends over 15 amino acids. V lost 0 bases to trimming and J lost 2 bases, with 8 bases between them. CDR3 sequence (DNA): TGCGCCAGCAGCTTGGGTGACAGCACTAATGAAAAACTGTTTTTT. This codes for CASSLGDSTNEKLFF.

The chain employs TRBV19 and TRBJ1-5; D remains ambiguous. V lost 4 bases and J lost 6, with 22 bases in between. The germline V gene encodes CDR1 LNHDA and CDR2 SQIVND (reference sequence). The CDR3 length is 17 residues. Here the CDR3 reads CASSTVSLSSSGQPQHF. CDR3 sequence (DNA): TGTGCCAGTAGTACCGTTTCTCTTTCTTCATCGGGTCAGCCCCAGCATTTT.

This rearrangement joins TRBV5-1 to TRBJ1-2; the D gene is possibly TRBD1 (6 bases). V shed 0 bases and J shed 0 bases, with 12 bases lying between them. Germline CDR1 reads SGHRS; CDR2 reads YFSETQ. The CDR3 totals 16 residues. The DNA of the CDR3 is TGCGCCAGCAGCTTGGCCAGGGGTGAGGCTAACTATGGCTACACCTTC. Its translation: CASSLARGEANYGYTF.

The rearrangement joins TRBV7-8 to TRBJ2-7; D is unclear. Germline V lookup: CDR1 SGHVS, CDR2 FQNEAQ. The CDR3 length is 13 residues. V lost 5 bases and J 0 bases, leaving 8 bases between the germline ends. The CDR3 nucleotides are TGTGCCAGCAGCCCGAGCCCCTCCTACGAGCAGTACTTC. Protein sequence: CASSPSPSYEQYF.

This chain uses TRBV5-4 with TRBJ1-5, with a tentative D call TRBD1 (6 bases). The CDR3 runs to 15 residues. Trimming shortened V by 0 bases and J by 2 bases, and 9 bases separated the two germline ends. Germline-derived CDR1 and CDR2 are SGHNT and YYREEE (reference sequence). The CDR3 loop reads CASSLGGQRNQPQHF. In DNA form, the CDR3 reads TGTGCCAGCAGCTTGGGAGGACAGCGCAATCAGCCCCAGCATTTT.

V and J are TRBV6-6 and TRBJ1-1, with 9 bases fitting TRBD1. The ends lost 7 bases at V and 3 bases at J; junction bases unmatched: 6. This CDR3 has 14 residues. Germline V lookup: CDR1 MNHNY, CDR2 SVGAGI (reference sequence). CDR3 sequence: CASTKGQGYTEAFF. The CDR3 DNA reads TGTGCCAGCACCAAGGGACAGGGTTACACTGAAGCTTTCTTT.

The genes are TRBV4-3 and TRBJ1-1; perhaps TRBD1 as D (6 bases). CDR3 length: 15 residues. CDR1 is LGHNA and CDR2 is YSLEER in the germline V gene. The V end was cut by 0 bases, the J end by 6 bases, with 14 bases between. Here the CDR3 reads CASSQEGGAHAEAFF. The CDR3 nucleotides are TGCGCCAGCAGCCAAGAGGGGGGGGCGCACGCTGAAGCTTTCTTT.

As DNA, the CDR3 is TGCGCCAGCAGTGAGTCAGTCGGGGGAGCTTTCTTT. It translates to CASSESVGGAFF. The rearrangement uses TRBV10-2 and TRBJ1-1; possibly TRBD1 for D (5 bases). The CDR3 extends over 12 amino acids. Germline-derived CDR1 and CDR2 are WSHSY and SAAADI. Trimming pared 0 bases from V and 10 bases from J, leaving 9 bases between.

V usage is TRBV5-6 and J usage is TRBJ1-2; a possible D gene is TRBD1 (6 bases). Trimming removed 1 base from V and 3 bases from J, with 13 bases in between. The germline V gene has CDR1 SGHDT and CDR2 YYEEEE. This CDR3 is 15 amino acids long. The CDR3 sequence is CASSLLNREDYGYTF. Written as DNA, the CDR3 is TGTGCCAGCAGCTTGTTAAACAGGGAAGACTATGGCTACACCTTC.

The genes are TRBV23-1 and TRBJ1-4; possibly TRBD1 for D (6 bases). TRBV23-1 is an ORF for which the function is uncertain. Trimming stripped 2 bases from V and 0 bases from J, with 10 bases between. The CDR3 length is 16 residues. The DNA of the CDR3 is TGCGCCAGCAGTCAAGAACCAGGGGCAACTAATGAAAAACTGTTTTTT. Amino acid sequence: CASSQEPGATNEKLFF.

The chain combines TRBV9 with TRBJ2-1, with TRBD2 identical over 8 bases. Germline V gene data show CDR1 as SGDLS and CDR2 as YYNGEE. The junction had 6 bases not matched to a gene; V was cut back by 4 bases and J by 0 bases. The CDR3 consists of 16 residues. The CDR3 region is CASSPTSGNSYNEQFF. As DNA, the CDR3 is TGTGCCAGCAGCCCCACTAGCGGCAACTCCTACAATGAGCAGTTCTTC.

V gene TRBV6-5 combines with J gene TRBJ1-4; D might be TRBD1 (5 bases). Germline V gives CDR1 MNHEY, CDR2 SVGAGI. Trimming left V 5 bases short and J 6 bases short, with 16 bases between. The length of the CDR3 is 15 residues. In nucleotides, the CDR3 is TGTGCCAGCAGTCGGGGGGACCCCACACATGAAAAACTGTTTTTT. This gives the protein CASSRGDPTHEKLFF.

This rearrangement joins TRBV27 to TRBJ2-1, with a possible D match to TRBD2 (6 bases). This CDR3 comprises 15 residues. The V end lost 7 bases, the J end lost 6 bases, and 19 bases lay between the germline ends. In germline, CDR1 is MNHEY, CDR2 SMNVEV (reference sequence). The CDR3 nucleotides are TGTGCCAGCACCCCCGGGAGCCTAGAGGGCAATGAGCAGTTCTTC. Translation gives CASTPGSLEGNEQFF.

The chain uses TRBV18 and TRBJ2-2; the match to TRBD2 covers 7 bases. CDR1 and CDR2 from the germline V gene are KGHSH and LQKENI. V dropped 2 bases and J dropped 2; count of bases not matched to a gene: 5. The CDR3 has 16 residues. The DNA for the CDR3 is TGTGCCAGCTCACCAAAACAAGCGGGAAACACCGGGGAGCTGTTTTTT. This sequence encodes CASSPKQAGNTGELFF.

The chain combines TRBV7-3 with TRBJ2-4; D possibly corresponds to TRBD1 (6 bases). Trimming removed 5 bases from V and 9 bases from J, with 14 bases in between. Germline lookup yields CDR1 SGHTA and CDR2 FQGTGA. This CDR3 is 13 amino acids long. CDR3 in amino acids: CASSRTVSGIQYF. DNA of the CDR3: TGTGCCAGCAGCAGGACAGTCAGCGGCATTCAGTACTTC.

The CDR3 bases are TGTGCCAGCAGCCACGGGACACTGGGGAACACTGAAGCTTTCTTT. Residues: CASSHGTLGNTEAFF. The V call is TRBV5-6, the J call TRBJ1-1; possible D gene TRBD1, 6 bases. Germline CDR1 SGHDT, CDR2 YYEEEE. This CDR3 region has 15 residues. Trimming removed 4 bases from V and 1 base from J, with 14 bases in between.

This clone was counted once. The J gene is TRBJ2-4, the V gene TRBV5-5, with TRBD1 matching over 9 bases. The CDR3 totals 16 residues. The V gene's germline CDR1 is SGHKS and CDR2 YYEKEE (reference sequence). V lost 4 bases to trimming and J lost 3 bases; unmatched junction nucleotides: 8. The CDR3 reads CASSLGQGRVKNIQYF. CDR3 nucleotides: TGTGCCAGCAGCCTTGGACAGGGGAGAGTCAAAAACATTCAGTACTTC.

The chain uses TRBV19 and TRBJ1-2, with TRBD1 identical over 7 bases. The trim removed 5 bases at V and 3 bases at J, leaving 3 bases unmatched. CDR1 and CDR2 from the germline V gene are LNHDA and SQIVND (reference sequence). CDR3 length: 13 amino acids. CDR3 region: CASSPGTDYGYTF. In DNA form, the CDR3 reads TGTGCCAGTAGTCCCGGGACAGACTATGGCTACACCTTC.

The chain joins TRBV27 to TRBJ2-6; D remains unclear. The CDR3 is 16 amino acids. Germline V CDR1 and CDR2: MNHEY, SMNVEV (reference sequence). V lost 7 bases to trimming and J lost 4 bases, with 17 bases between them. Written as DNA, the CDR3 is TGTGCCAGCACCTCCTTGGGCCTCCGAGGGGCCAACGTCCTGACTTTC. As protein: CASTSLGLRGANVLTF.

This chain's CDR3 is CASSPRGGGLVTGELFF. CDR3 nucleotides: TGTGCCAGCAGTCCCCGCGGCGGGGGGCTCGTCACCGGGGAGCTGTTTTTT. This sequence joins TRBV28 and TRBJ2-2, with 8 bases matching TRBD2. Germline V gene data show CDR1 as MDHEN and CDR2 as SYDVKM. V was clipped by 5 bases and J by 4 bases; unmatched bases: 12. The CDR3 spans 17 residues. Looking up the rest from reference TRBV28 and TRBJ2-2 gives the full variable domain: DVKVTQSSRYLVKRTGEKVFLECVQDMDHENMFWYRQDPGLGLRLIYFSYDVKMKEKGDIPEGYSVSREKKERFSLILESASTNQTSMYLCASSPRGGGLVTGELFFGEGSRLTVL.

This chain joins TRBV24-1 and TRBJ2-2; TRBD2 might be the D (5 bases). Germline V gives CDR1 KGHDR, CDR2 SFDVKD. V lost 4 bases to trimming and J lost 2 bases, with 13 bases between them. CDR3 size: 16 residues. The CDR3 DNA reads TGTGCCACCAGTGACTATAGTGCGGGTAACACCGGGGAGCTGTTTTTT. The encoded protein is CATSDYSAGNTGELFF.

This clone occurred a few times. The rearrangement links TRBV13 to TRBJ1-2, with a possible D match to TRBD1 (6 bases). With 6 bases removed from V and 1 base from J, the gap between germline ends came to 15 bases. There are 15 residues in the CDR3. Germline lookup yields CDR1 PRHDT and CDR2 FYEKMQ (reference sequence). The CDR3 is CASRLTGQFNYGYTF. For the CDR3, the DNA is TGTGCCAGCAGGCTAACCGGACAGTTTAACTATGGCTACACCTTC. The entire variable domain, with the rest obtained from reference TRBV13 and TRBJ1-2, is as follows: AAGVIQSPRHLIKEKRETATLKCYPIPRHDTVYWYQQGPGQDPQFLISFYEKMQSDKGSIPDRFSAQQFSDYHSELNMSSLELGDSALYFCASRLTGQFNYGYTFGSGTRLTVV.

The CDR3 DNA sequence: TGTGCCAGCAGCTTTACTAGCGGCTCAGGGGAGCAGTTCTTC. Translation gives CASSFTSGSGEQFF. The rearrangement links TRBV7-2 to TRBJ2-1; 8 nucleotides agree with TRBD2. The germline V gene has CDR1 SGHTA and CDR2 FQGNSA. This CDR3 has 14 amino acids. J gave up 10 bases and V 3 bases, and 8 bases lay outside the gene matches.

In this sample, this clone turned up a few times. The chain couples TRBV3-1 (or the pseudogene TRBV3-2) to TRBJ1-2, with D hard to call. The CDR3 is made up of 15 amino acids. Looked up from germline, CDR1 is LGHDT and CDR2 is YNNKEL (reference sequence). The V end lost 0 bases, the J end lost 4 bases, and 12 bases lay between the germline ends. The CDR3 DNA is TGTGCCAGCAGCCAAGAAGGTTACAGCCGCTATGGCTACACCTTC. Its protein product is CASSQEGYSRYGYTF.

This chain joins TRBV27 and TRBJ2-3; possibly TRBD2 for D (6 bases). This CDR3 spans 15 amino acids. The germline gives CDR1 MNHEY, CDR2 SMNVEV (reference sequence). V lost 3 bases and J lost 2, with 12 bases in between. CDR3 residues: CASSLAGLNTDTQYF. The CDR3 region has the DNA TGTGCCAGCAGTTTGGCGGGGCTCAACACAGATACGCAGTATTTT.

The chain joins TRBV5-1 to TRBJ2-1, with TRBD1 matching 9 bases. Germline V gene data show CDR1 as SGHRS and CDR2 as YFSETQ. CDR3 length equals 15 residues. After removal of 2 bases from V and 7 bases from J, the junction contained 7 bases not matched to a gene. CDR3 in amino acids: CASSFSGTGSNEQFF. CDR3 bases: TGCGCCAGCAGCTTCTCCGGGACAGGGTCGAATGAGCAGTTCTTC.

The chain has TRBV28 and TRBJ1-4; no reliable D call. V dropped 8 bases and J dropped 8 bases, with 18 bases sitting between them. Germline CDR1 reads MDHEN; CDR2 reads SYDVKM. The CDR3 totals 14 residues. The CDR3: CASRRRAGWEKLFF. The CDR3 DNA reads as TGTGCCAGCCGCCGAAGGGCGGGTTGGGAAAAACTGTTTTTT. Combining the CDR3 with reference TRBV28 and TRBJ1-4 gives the whole variable domain DVKVTQSSRYLVKRTGEKVFLECVQDMDHENMFWYRQDPGLGLRLIYFSYDVKMKEKGDIPEGYSVSREKKERFSLILESASTNQTSMYLCASRRRAGWEKLFFGSGTQLSVL.

This sequence joins TRBV12-3 or TRBV12-4 and TRBJ2-3; 7 bases line up with TRBD1. Trimming removed 8 bases from V and 8 bases from J; junction bases left unmatched: 7. The CDR3 is made up of 12 amino acids. The CDR3 sequence: CASGRTGGTQYF. CDR3 nucleotides: TGTGCCAGCGGTAGGACAGGCGGTACGCAGTATTTT.